This record looks at one TCR beta chain sequence and its context. This entry comes from a study of Ad26.COV2.S vaccination and SARS-CoV-2 variants. Study information: Into the muscle, Ad26.COV2.S was dosed once or twice, 56 days apart.

TCRdb's table, derived via immunoSEQ multiplex PCR, lists solely in-frame clones and lacks some. Among about 250,000 clones listed, around 87% were seen once. Germline trimming cut 3 bases from V and 4 bases from J; bases unmatched to any gene: 6. Germline V CDR1 and CDR2: SGDLS, YYNGEE. This CDR3 region has 15 residues. Treatment meaning: some 20 received Ad26.COV2.S at low or high dose, single or two shots; about 5 received placebo; per-sample allocation not given. Sample collection was performed on day 63 after the first vaccine or placebo injection. Vaccination employed an Ad26 vector expressing the Wuhan-strain SARS-CoV-2 spike.

This clonotype was obtained from a person aged 18-65 years who received the Ad26.COV2.S COVID-19 vaccine or a placebo. The chain combines TRBV9 with TRBJ2-2; TRBD1 aligns across 7 bases. Sequencing was performed on peripheral blood, taken in a trial of Ad26.COV2.S vaccine versus placebo. DNA of the CDR3: TGTGCCAGCAGCGCATCCGGGACAGTCACCGGGGAGCTGTTTTTT. It translates to CASSASGTVTGELFF.